Following are 21 T cell receptor beta chains from one sample sequenced in a study of circulating and synovial CD4+ cells in juvenile arthritis. Sequencing used immunoSEQ multiplex PCR; TCRdb keeps in-frame clones, though not all of them. The sample contains approximately 35,000 clones, nearly 95% of which appear only once. Sequencing input: CD4+ T cells from blood. The source of these receptors is a human donor with juvenile idiopathic arthritis.

CDR3 loop: CASSSHGQGDQPQHF. CDR3 bases: TGTGCCAGCAGTTCGCACGGACAGGGGGACCAGCCCCAGCATTTT. The chain has TRBV28 and TRBJ1-5; 10 positions match TRBD1. The germline gives CDR1 MDHEN, CDR2 SYDVKM. J was trimmed by 7 bases and V by 4 bases; bases with no gene match: 7. The CDR3 is 15 amino acids.

The rearrangement uses TRBV10-2 and TRBJ2-1; 12 positions agree with TRBD2. Germline V gene sequence: CDR1 WSHSY, CDR2 SAAADI. This CDR3 is built from 16 residues. The trim removed 3 bases at V and 6 bases at J, leaving 6 bases unmatched. The chain's CDR3 is CASSERTSGTGNEQFF. CDR3 coding DNA: TGCGCCAGCAGTGAACGGACTAGCGGGACAGGCAATGAGCAGTTCTTC.

The CDR3 reads CASSGGGGTGELFF. CDR3 nucleotides: TGTGCCAGCAGTGGGGGGGGTGGCACCGGGGAGCTGTTTTTT. V usage is TRBV28 and J usage is TRBJ2-2; 7 nucleotides match TRBD2. This CDR3 has 14 amino acids. Germline lookup yields CDR1 MDHEN and CDR2 SYDVKM. Trimming cost V 5 bases and J 4 bases; bases outside gene matches: 4.

This clone has only one observation. The rearrangement uses TRBV4-2 and TRBJ1-4, with 7 bases aligning to TRBD1. The length of the CDR3 is 14 residues. From germline, CDR1 is LGHNA and CDR2 YNFKEQ. V lost 3 bases, J lost 7 bases, and 5 bases stayed unmatched. The CDR3 DNA sequence: TGTGCCAGCAGCCAGGGACAGAGGGCTGAAAAACTGTTTTTT. Protein: CASSQGQRAEKLFF.

J is TRBJ2-7 and V is TRBV28, with 10 nucleotides matching TRBD2. The junction had 8 bases not matched to a gene; V was cut back by 5 bases and J by 4 bases. CDR1 is MDHEN and CDR2 is SYDVKM in the germline V gene. The CDR3 has 15 residues. CDR3 residues: CASSPLGSGRYEQYF. CDR3 nucleotides: TGTGCCAGCAGTCCACTCGGTAGCGGGAGGTACGAGCAGTACTTC.

V is TRBV7-8 and J is TRBJ1-2; possibly TRBD1 for D (6 bases). The CDR3 extends over 14 amino acids. V was clipped by 6 bases and J by 5 bases, with 16 bases between them. Germline-derived CDR1 and CDR2 are SGHVS and FQNEAQ. The chain's CDR3 is CASSHRDGGYGYTF. The CDR3 DNA sequence: TGTGCCAGCAGTCACAGGGATGGAGGATATGGCTACACCTTC.

The chain employs TRBV7-2 and TRBJ2-1, with D possibly matching TRBD1 (5 bases). This CDR3 comprises 15 residues. In germline, CDR1 is SGHTA, CDR2 FQGNSA. Trimming cost V 2 bases and J 5 bases, with 13 bases left between them. The CDR3 is CASSLRGPRDNEQFF. The DNA for the CDR3 is TGTGCCAGCAGCTTACGTGGGCCCAGGGACAATGAGCAGTTCTTC.

The chain employs TRBV4-3 and TRBJ1-5, with a possible D match to TRBD1 (5 bases). This CDR3 has 15 residues. The V end lost 1 base, the J end lost 1 base, and 8 bases lay between the germline ends. Germline V lookup: CDR1 LGHNA, CDR2 YSLEER. The chain's CDR3 is CASSQGRQSNQPQHF. For the CDR3, the DNA is TGCGCCAGCAGCCAAGGTCGACAGAGCAATCAGCCCCAGCATTTT.

V is TRBV30 and J is TRBJ1-4, with D maybe TRBD1 (5 bases). The germline CDR1 and CDR2 sequences are GTSNPN and SVGIG (reference sequence). CDR3 length: 19 amino acids. The V gene lost 0 bases and the J gene lost 0 bases, with 20 bases spanning the gap. CDR3 in amino acids: CAWSVSPDSPLSTNEKLFF. The CDR3 DNA sequence: TGTGCCTGGAGTGTTTCCCCAGACAGCCCACTGTCAACTAATGAAAAACTGTTTTTT.

The rearrangement joins TRBV29-1 to TRBJ2-5; no clear D gene. Germline assignment: CDR1 SQVTM and CDR2 ANQGSEA. Trimming took 3 bases from V and 5 from J, leaving 10 bases between them. The CDR3 is 12 residues long. CDR3 amino acids: CSVEAGAETQYF. The DNA for the CDR3 is TGCAGCGTTGAGGCAGGCGCGGAGACCCAGTACTTC.

The gene calls are TRBV19 and TRBJ1-2, with D possibly being TRBD1 (6 bases). The germline V gene has CDR1 LNHDA and CDR2 SQIVND (reference sequence). CDR3 size: 14 residues. V was trimmed by 1 base and J by 3 bases, leaving 9 bases between them. The CDR3 nucleotides are TGTGCCAGTAGTATAGGGACAGTTGACTATGGCTACACCTTC. Translation: CASSIGTVDYGYTF.

The genes are TRBV7-9 and TRBJ1-3; D is undetermined. The germline V gene encodes CDR1 SEHNR and CDR2 FQNEAQ (reference sequence). Trimming removed 5 bases from V and 7 bases from J, with 21 bases in between. This CDR3 has 16 amino acids. The CDR3 is CASSGTGRNIGNTIYF. The CDR3 nucleotides read TGTGCCAGCAGCGGCACCGGGAGGAATATCGGTAACACCATATATTTT. Full variable domain (remainder filled in from reference TRBV7-9 and TRBJ1-3): DTGVSQNPRHKITKRGQNVTFRCDPISEHNRLYWYRQTLGQGPEFLTYFQNEAQLEKSRLLSDRFSAERPKGSFSTLEIQRTEQGDSAMYLCASSGTGRNIGNTIYFGEGSWLTVV.

V and J are TRBV9 and TRBJ2-1; 9 bases align to TRBD1. The germline V gene has CDR1 SGDLS and CDR2 YYNGEE. The CDR3 spans 15 residues. V lost 3 bases, J lost 3 bases, and 4 bases stayed unmatched. This CDR3 reads CASSARQGVYNEQFF. In DNA form, the CDR3 reads TGTGCCAGCAGCGCAAGACAGGGGGTCTACAATGAGCAGTTCTTC.

This sequence joins TRBV4-1 and TRBJ2-2; the match to TRBD2 covers 14 bases. Germline V gives CDR1 MGHRA, CDR2 YSYEKL. J was trimmed by 5 bases and V by 4 bases; bases with no gene match: 6. The CDR3 has 17 residues. DNA for the CDR3: TGCGCCAGCAGCCGCGGACTAGCGGGGGGCCGGACCGGGGAGCTGTTTTTT. It encodes CASSRGLAGGRTGELFF.

The chain joins TRBV19 to TRBJ1-1; D possibly corresponds to TRBD1 (6 bases). Trimming removed 6 bases from V and 3 bases from J, with 17 bases in between. Germline V lookup: CDR1 LNHDA, CDR2 SQIVND (reference sequence). The CDR3 has 15 amino acids. The CDR3 reads CASRLNREWDTEAFF. The CDR3 coding sequence is TGTGCCAGTAGACTGAACAGGGAATGGGACACTGAAGCTTTCTTT.

The genes are TRBV28 and TRBJ2-7, with 10 positions matching TRBD1. The CDR3 covers 15 residues. V was pared by 5 bases and J by 5 bases, with 9 bases of the junction left unmatched. Germline assignment: CDR1 MDHEN and CDR2 SYDVKM. CDR3: CASSARQGALDEQYF. The CDR3 DNA sequence: TGTGCCAGCAGTGCCCGACAGGGGGCGCTTGACGAGCAGTACTTC.

The chain recombines TRBV9 with TRBJ2-3; TRBD2 matches at 11 bases. Germline CDR1 is SGDLS and CDR2 is YYNGEE. The V gene end was trimmed by 7 bases and the J gene end by 7 bases; junction bases not matched to a gene: 17. This CDR3 has 17 amino acids. The chain's CDR3 is CASPEKIAGGCTHTQYF. In DNA form, the CDR3 reads TGTGCCAGCCCGGAAAAAATAGCGGGGGGGTGCACTCATACGCAGTATTTT.

This clone was picked up one time. The chain joins TRBV7-9 to TRBJ2-2, with D possibly TRBD1 on 5 matching bases. The CDR3 spans 13 residues. V lost 5 bases to trimming and J lost 4 bases, with 8 bases between them. Germline V gene sequence: CDR1 SEHNR, CDR2 FQNEAQ (reference sequence). CDR3 in DNA: TGTGCCAGCAGCGAAGACAGCACCGGGGAGCTGTTTTTT. Translation gives CASSEDSTGELFF.

The chain joins TRBV7-3 to TRBJ2-3, with 15 bases aligning to TRBD2. Germline V CDR1 and CDR2: SGHTA, FQGTGA. This CDR3 has 19 amino acids. Trimming cost V 5 bases and J 1 base; bases outside gene matches: 10. CDR3 sequence (DNA): TGTGCCAGCAGCGAAAAAGGACTAGCGGGGGGGCGGGGCACAGATACGCAGTATTTT. This translates into CASSEKGLAGGRGTDTQYF.

This chain connects TRBV19 to TRBJ2-7, with no clear D. Germline assignment: CDR1 LNHDA and CDR2 SQIVND (reference sequence). V lost 3 bases and J lost 1, with 10 bases in between. The CDR3 totals 14 residues. The CDR3 loop is CASSIGQLSYEQYF. The CDR3 DNA reads TGTGCCAGTAGTATTGGGCAGCTTTCCTACGAGCAGTACTTC.

The rearrangement joins TRBV7-9 to TRBJ1-5, with 9 nucleotides matching TRBD1. CDR3 size: 16 residues. The germline CDR1 and CDR2 sequences are SEHNR and FQNEAQ (reference sequence). With V trimmed by 1 base and J by 4 bases, 5 bases remained unmatched. The CDR3: CASSLVSGTGNQPQHF. The CDR3 DNA follows: TGTGCCAGCAGCTTAGTTTCCGGGACAGGGAATCAGCCCCAGCATTTT.